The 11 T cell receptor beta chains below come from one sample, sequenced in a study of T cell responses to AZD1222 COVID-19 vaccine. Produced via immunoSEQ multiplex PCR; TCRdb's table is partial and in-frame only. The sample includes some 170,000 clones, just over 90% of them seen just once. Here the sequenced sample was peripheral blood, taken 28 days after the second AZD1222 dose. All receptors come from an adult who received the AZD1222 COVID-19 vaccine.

CDR3 bases: TGCGCCAGCAGCCGAAACAGGGCCCGGGGCTACACCTTC. It specifies CASSRNRARGYTF. The genes are TRBV4-1 and TRBJ1-2, with D tentatively TRBD1 (6 bases). The CDR3 runs 13 residues. V was clipped by 4 bases and J by 8 bases, with 14 bases between them. The germline gives CDR1 MGHRA, CDR2 YSYEKL.

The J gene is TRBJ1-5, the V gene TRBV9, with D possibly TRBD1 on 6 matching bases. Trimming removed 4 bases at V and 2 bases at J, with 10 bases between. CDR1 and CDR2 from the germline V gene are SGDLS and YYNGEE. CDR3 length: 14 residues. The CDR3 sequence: CASSPDRRNQPQHF. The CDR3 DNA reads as TGTGCCAGCAGCCCAGACAGGCGCAATCAGCCCCAGCATTTT.

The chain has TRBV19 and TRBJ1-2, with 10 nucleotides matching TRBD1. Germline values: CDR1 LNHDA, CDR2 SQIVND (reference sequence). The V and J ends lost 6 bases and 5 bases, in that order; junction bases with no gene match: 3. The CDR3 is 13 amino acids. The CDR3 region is CASSGDRGYGYTF. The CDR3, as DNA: TGTGCCAGTAGCGGGGACAGGGGATATGGCTACACCTTC.

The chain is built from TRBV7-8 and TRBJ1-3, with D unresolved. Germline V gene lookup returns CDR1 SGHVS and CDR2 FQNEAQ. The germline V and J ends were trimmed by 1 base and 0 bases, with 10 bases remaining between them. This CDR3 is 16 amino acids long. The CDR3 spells CASSLGAVNSGNTIYF. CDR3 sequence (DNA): TGTGCCAGCAGCTTAGGCGCAGTTAACTCTGGAAACACCATATATTTT.

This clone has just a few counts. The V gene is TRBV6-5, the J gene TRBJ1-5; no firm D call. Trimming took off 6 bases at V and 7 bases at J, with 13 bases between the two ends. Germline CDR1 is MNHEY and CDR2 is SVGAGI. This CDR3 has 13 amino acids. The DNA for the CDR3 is TGTGCCAGCAGGAGGGTGTTTGGGCAGCCCCAGCATTTT. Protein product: CASRRVFGQPQHF.

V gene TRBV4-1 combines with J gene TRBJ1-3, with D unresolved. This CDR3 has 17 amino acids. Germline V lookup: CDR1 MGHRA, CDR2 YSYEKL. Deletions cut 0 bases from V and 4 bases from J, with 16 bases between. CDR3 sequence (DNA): TGCGCCAGCAGCCAAGATAGACGCAGGACCTCCGGAAACACCATATATTTT. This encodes CASSQDRRRTSGNTIYF.

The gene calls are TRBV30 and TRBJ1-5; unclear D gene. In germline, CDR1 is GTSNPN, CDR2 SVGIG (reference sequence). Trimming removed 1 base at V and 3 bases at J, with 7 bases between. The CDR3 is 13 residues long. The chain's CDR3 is CAWSENNNQPQHF. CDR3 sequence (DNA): TGTGCCTGGAGTGAAAACAACAATCAGCCCCAGCATTTT.

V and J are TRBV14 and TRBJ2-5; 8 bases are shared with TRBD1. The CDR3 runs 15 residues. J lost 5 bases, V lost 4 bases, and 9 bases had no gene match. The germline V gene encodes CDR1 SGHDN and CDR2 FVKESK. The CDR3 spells CASSLDRGSQETQYF. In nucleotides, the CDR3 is TGTGCCAGCAGCCTTGACAGGGGCTCCCAGGAGACCCAGTACTTC.

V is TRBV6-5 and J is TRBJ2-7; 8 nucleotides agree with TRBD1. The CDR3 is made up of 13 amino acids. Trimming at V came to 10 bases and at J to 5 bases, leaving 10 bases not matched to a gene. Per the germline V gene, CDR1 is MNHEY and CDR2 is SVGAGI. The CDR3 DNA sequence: TGTGCCAAGCGGACAGGGAGCCGCCACGAGCAGTACTTC. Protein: CAKRTGSRHEQYF.

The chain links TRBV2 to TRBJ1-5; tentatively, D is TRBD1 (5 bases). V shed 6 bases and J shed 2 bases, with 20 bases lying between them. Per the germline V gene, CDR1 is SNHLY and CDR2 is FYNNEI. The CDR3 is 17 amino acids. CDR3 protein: CASRGTGGIYGNQPQHF. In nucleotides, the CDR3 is TGTGCCAGCAGGGGCACAGGCGGGATTTATGGCAATCAGCCCCAGCATTTT.

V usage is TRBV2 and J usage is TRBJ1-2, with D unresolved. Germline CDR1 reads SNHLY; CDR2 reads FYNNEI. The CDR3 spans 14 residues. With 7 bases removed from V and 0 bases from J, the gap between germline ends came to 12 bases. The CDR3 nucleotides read TGTGCCAGCAATCGCAGAGAGACTAACTATGGCTACACCTTC. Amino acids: CASNRRETNYGYTF.